Listed below are T cell receptor beta chains from one sample, sequenced in a study of patients and donors after allogeneic stem cell transplantation. Each CDR3 protein is one row after TCRdb ran MiXCR on the RT-PCR reads. The sample has some 960,000 distinct CDR3 sequences, under 20% seen once. Sequencing was performed on blood, either unsorted or a sorted T cell fraction (not recorded which). The receptors here all came from a human donor who was either an allogeneic HSCT recipient or a stem cell or donor lymphocyte infusion donor (not recorded which). It is not recorded whose cells these are; they may come from a transplant donor. CDR3s include the opening cysteine and the closing phenylalanine or tryptophan. A D gene is named only where the DNA matches it firmly. Size is omitted from some rows. Given values are once, few, many or a class for expanded clones.

TRBV24-1	TRBD1	TRBJ1-4	.	CATSTPTGGNEKLFF	TGTGCCACCTCGACCCCTACAGGGGGCAATGAAAAACTGTTTTTT
TRBV7-9	.	TRBJ1-1	few	CASSPAGTGNTEAFF	TGTGCCAGCAGCCCAGCCGGGACGGGGAACACTGAAGCTTTCTTT
TRBV6-1	.	TRBJ1-1	few	CASSEAEEGTEAFF	TGTGCCAGCAGTGAAGCGGAGGAAGGGACTGAAGCTTTCTTT
TRBV12-3/TRBV12-4	TRBD1	TRBJ2-7	many	CASSPQGGEQYF	TGTGCCAGCAGTCCACAGGGGGGTGAGCAGTACTTC
TRBV20-1	.	TRBJ2-3	.	CSASDTTDTQYF	TGCAGTGCTAGTGACACCACCGATACGCAGTATTTT
TRBV12-3/TRBV12-4	TRBD2	TRBJ2-3	.	CASSLDVWRGGRGDTQYF	TGTGCCAGCAGTTTAGACGTTTGGCGGGGGGGCCGGGGAGATACGCAGTATTTT
TRBV12-3/TRBV12-4	.	TRBJ2-7	.	CASSLSGFYEQYF	TGTGCCAGCAGCCTCTCAGGGTTCTACGAGCAGTACTTC
TRBV18	TRBD1	TRBJ2-5	many	CASSPGTGSETQYF	TGTGCCAGCTCACCGGGGACAGGGTCAGAGACCCAGTACTTC
TRBV5-6	.	TRBJ2-1	few	CASSRTENNEQFF	TGTGCCAGCAGCCGGACAGAGAACAATGAGCAGTTCTTC
TRBV28	TRBD2	TRBJ2-1	.	CASSSTLAGVNEQFF	TGTGCCAGCAGTTCAACACTAGCGGGAGTCAATGAGCAGTTCTTC
TRBV20-1	.	TRBJ1-4	.	CSAPLGVTNEKLFF	TGCAGTGCCCCCCTGGGGGTTACTAATGAAAAACTGTTTTTT
TRBV20-1	TRBD2	TRBJ2-1	.	CSARASKRGWNEQFF	TGCAGTGCTAGGGCCTCGAAGCGGGGGTGGAATGAGCAGTTCTTC
TRBV6-1	.	TRBJ2-1	.	CASRKDSVDNEQFF	TGTGCCAGCAGAAAGGATAGCGTCGACAATGAGCAGTTCTTC
TRBV18	TRBD1	TRBJ1-2	many	CASSPGQNYGYTF	TGTGCCAGCAGCCCGGGACAGAACTATGGCTACACCTTC
TRBV12-3/TRBV12-4	TRBD1	TRBJ2-5	.	CASSQPFLAGGRETQYF	TGTGCCAGCAGTCAACCCTTTCTGGCAGGGGGCCGGGAGACCCAGTACTTC
TRBV7-9	TRBD1	TRBJ2-2	.	CASPGQGNTGELFF	TGTGCCAGCCCGGGACAGGGTAACACCGGGGAGCTGTTTTTT
TRBV29-1	.	TRBJ1-1	few	CSVLDRVF	TGCAGCGTTTTGGACAGAGTCTTT
TRBV4-3	TRBD2	TRBJ2-4	.	CASSQDLASGGIGAKNIQYF	TGCGCCAGCAGCCAAGATTTGGCTAGCGGGGGGATAGGAGCCAAAAACATTCAGTACTTC
TRBV25-1	.	TRBJ1-2	.	CASSAGNGYTF	TGTGCCAGCAGCGCAGGGAATGGCTACACCTTC
TRBV7-9	TRBD1	TRBJ1-4	.	CASSLRTGINEKLFF	TGTGCCAGCAGCTTAAGGACAGGGATTAATGAAAAACTGTTTTTT
TRBV5-1	TRBD2	TRBJ2-1	.	CASSLDGRAWNEQFF	TGCGCCAGCAGCTTGGACGGGAGGGCCTGGAATGAGCAGTTCTTC
TRBV6-5	.	TRBJ1-1	.	CASSSPEGESTEAFF	TGTGCCAGCAGTTCCCCCGAAGGGGAGTCGACTGAAGCTTTCTTT
TRBV5-4	TRBD2	TRBJ2-1	few	CASRTKAGADNEQFF	TGTGCCAGCAGGACAAAAGCGGGAGCTGACAATGAGCAGTTCTTC
TRBV9	TRBD2	TRBJ2-7	.	CASSVGRGGSSEQYF	TGTGCCAGCAGCGTAGGTAGGGGAGGGAGTTCCGAGCAGTACTTC
TRBV5-7	.	TRBJ1-2	few	CASSLGIANYGYTF	TGTGCCAGCAGCTTGGGGATAGCTAACTATGGCTACACCTTC
TRBV4-3	.	TRBJ2-7	many	CASSQKRITSYEQYF	TGCGCCAGCAGCCAAAAAAGAATCACCTCCTACGAGCAGTACTTC
TRBV7-3	.	TRBJ1-1	.	CASSSSPAANTEAFF	TGTGCCAGCAGCTCCAGCCCGGCTGCGAACACTGAAGCTTTCTTT
TRBV5-4	.	TRBJ1-2	.	CASSLGASEANGYTF	TGTGCCAGCAGCTTAGGGGCCTCAGAGGCCAATGGCTACACCTTC